These 22 T cell receptor beta chains were sequenced from one sample in a study of response to subunit inactivated influenza vaccine. TCRdb processed the RT-PCR reads anew with MiXCR; each CDR3 protein has one entry. The sample lists 500,000 to 650,000 distinct CDR3 sequences; around 8% were seen once. Sequencing was performed on PBMCs from blood, taken roughly 24 months after vaccination. These TCRs come from a man between 50 and 75 years old who received an inactivated influenza vaccine.

This clonotype showed up many times. The chain carries TRBV20-1 and TRBJ2-5, with D perhaps TRBD1 (6 bases). V was cut by 4 bases and J by 2 bases, with 17 bases left in between. This CDR3 region has 15 residues. Germline values: CDR1 DFQATT, CDR2 SNEGSKA (reference sequence). The DNA of the CDR3 is TGCAGTGCTATGCCGGGACACCGTATTCAAGAGACCCAGTACTTC. Protein: CSAMPGHRIQETQYF.

This clonotype occurred a few times. This chain links TRBV7-8 with TRBJ1-6; D unresolved. The V end lost 10 bases, the J end lost 9 bases, and 19 bases lay between the germline ends. This CDR3 has 14 amino acids. Germline V gene data show CDR1 as SGHVS and CDR2 as FQNEAQ. In nucleotides, the CDR3 is TGTGCCAACAGAGATAGGATCGAAGTTTCACCCCTCCACTTT. This sequence encodes CANRDRIEVSPLHF.

V gene TRBV5-6 combines with J gene TRBJ2-1, with D perhaps TRBD1 (6 bases). This CDR3 is 16 amino acids long. V lost 0 bases and J lost 6, with 16 bases in between. The germline V gene encodes CDR1 SGHDT and CDR2 YYEEEE. The CDR3 spells CASSLDPTGVGNEQFF. CDR3 DNA: TGTGCCAGCAGCTTGGACCCGACAGGTGTGGGCAATGAGCAGTTCTTC.

The table lists this clonotype with many counts. V and J are TRBV20-1 and TRBJ2-7; 9 bases map to TRBD2. The length of the CDR3 is 14 residues. CDR1 and CDR2 from the germline V gene are DFQATT and SNEGSKA (reference sequence). J was trimmed by 3 bases and V by 5 bases; bases with no gene match: 8. The CDR3 nucleotides are TGCAGTGCTGGAAAAGCGGGGGGCCGCTACGAGCAGTACTTC. Its protein product is CSAGKAGGRYEQYF.

This chain uses TRBV12-3 or TRBV12-4 with TRBJ1-1, with 7 positions matching TRBD1. The CDR3 runs to 14 residues. The junction had 5 bases not matched to a gene; V was cut back by 0 bases and J by 7 bases. Here the CDR3 reads CASSLAGTADEAFF. The CDR3 DNA reads as TGTGCCAGCAGTTTAGCCGGGACAGCCGATGAAGCTTTCTTT.

This clonotype has a handful of counts. The chain recombines TRBV14 with TRBJ2-2; D unresolved. V lost 0 bases, J lost 0 bases, and 2 bases lay in between. This CDR3 region has 14 residues. Germline V gene data show CDR1 as SGHDN and CDR2 as FVKESK. CDR3 residues: CASSQEANTGELFF. The CDR3 nucleotides read TGTGCCAGCAGCCAAGAGGCGAACACCGGGGAGCTGTTTTTT.

The chain is built from TRBV12-3 or TRBV12-4 and TRBJ2-1; TRBD2 matches at 13 bases. The CDR3 length is 17 residues. V gave up 3 bases and J gave up 5 bases; unmatched junction bases: 7. CDR3 region: CASSLTSGRPANNEQFF. DNA of the CDR3: TGTGCCAGCAGTTTGACTAGCGGGAGGCCCGCGAACAATGAGCAGTTCTTC.

This clonotype was found a few times. V is TRBV6-2 or TRBV6-3 and J is TRBJ2-7, with D possibly matching TRBD2 (6 bases). The V end was cut by 5 bases, the J end by 0 bases, with 11 bases between. The CDR3 spans 14 residues. CDR1 and CDR2 from the germline V gene are MNHEY and SVGEGT. For the CDR3, the DNA is TGTGCCAGCAGTCAGCGGGTCGTCTCCTACGAGCAGTACTTC. Translating gives CASSQRVVSYEQYF.

This clonotype was recorded a few times. The rearrangement uses TRBV18 and TRBJ2-7, with unresolved D. Germline V lookup: CDR1 KGHSH, CDR2 LQKENI. The CDR3 contains 13 residues. Trimming pared 4 bases from V and 1 base from J, leaving 8 bases between. CDR3: CASSRAASYEQYF. Here the CDR3 DNA reads TGTGCCAGCTCACGGGCAGCTTCCTACGAGCAGTACTTC.

Ten or more counts support this clonotype. The J gene is TRBJ2-1, the V gene TRBV12-3 or TRBV12-4; maybe TRBD1 (6 bases). Trimming shortened V by 9 bases and J by 0 bases, and 9 bases separated the two germline ends. The CDR3 is made up of 13 amino acids. The CDR3 reads CASGQSSYNEQFF. The CDR3 coding sequence is TGTGCCAGTGGACAGAGCTCCTACAATGAGCAGTTCTTC.

This clonotype was counted a few times. This chain connects TRBV20-1 to TRBJ2-1; no clear D. Trimming shortened V by 0 bases and J by 2 bases, and 11 bases separated the two germline ends. This CDR3 is 15 amino acids long. Germline lookup yields CDR1 DFQATT and CDR2 SNEGSKA (reference sequence). The DNA for the CDR3 is TGCAGTGCTAGAGAGGTAGTGCGAACCTACAATGAGCAGTTCTTC. Protein: CSAREVVRTYNEQFF.

This clonotype was detected many times. The rearrangement uses TRBV28 and TRBJ2-7; TRBD1 might be the D (5 bases). The CDR3 sequence is 14 residues long. Deletions cut 1 base from V and 3 bases from J, with 10 bases between. Germline V gives CDR1 MDHEN, CDR2 SYDVKM. The CDR3 sequence is CASSLLGALYEQYF. DNA of the CDR3: TGTGCCAGCAGTTTATTAGGGGCCCTCTACGAGCAGTACTTC.

This sequence joins TRBV10-3 and TRBJ1-6; 8 nucleotides align to TRBD1. The CDR3 spans 14 residues. V dropped 6 bases and J dropped 10; count of bases not matched to a gene: 8. Germline loops: CDR1 ENHRY, CDR2 SYGVKD. The CDR3 nucleotides are TGTGCCATCAGCGTGGACAGGGTCGACTCACCCCTCCACTTT. Its protein is CAISVDRVDSPLHF.

This clonotype was seen more than once but under ten times. The chain is built from TRBV6-2 or TRBV6-3 and TRBJ1-5, with 7 bases aligning to TRBD1. The CDR3 is 16 amino acids. Germline assignment: CDR1 MNHEY and CDR2 SVGEGT. V lost 0 bases and J lost 2; bases outside the gene matches: 4. The CDR3 coding sequence is TGTGCCAGCAGTTACTCGACAGGGCGTGGCAATCAGCCCCAGCATTTT. It yields the protein CASSYSTGRGNQPQHF.

CDR3 nucleotide sequence: TGTGCCTGGAGCCGAGGTGGGACAGGGTCCGAAAAACTGTTTTTT. This gives the protein CAWSRGGTGSEKLFF. The chain recombines TRBV30 with TRBJ1-4, with TRBD1 matching 9 bases. Germline V gives CDR1 GTSNPN, CDR2 SVGIG (reference sequence). CDR3 size: 15 residues. With V trimmed by 3 bases and J by 8 bases, 10 bases remained unmatched.

The rearrangement joins TRBV11-3 to TRBJ2-2, with 8 positions matching TRBD1. After removal of 5 bases from V and 5 bases from J, the junction contained 7 bases not matched to a gene. Germline V gene data show CDR1 as SGHNT and CDR2 as YENEEA. CDR3 length: 15 amino acids. This CDR3 reads CASSLGQGKTGELFF. The CDR3 coding sequence is TGTGCCAGCAGCCTCGGACAGGGAAAGACCGGGGAGCTGTTTTTT.

This clonotype was counted only a few times. V is TRBV7-2 and J is TRBJ2-7; no clear D gene. V was pared by 3 bases and J by 6 bases, with 18 bases between. The CDR3 totals 15 residues. Germline CDR1 is SGHTA and CDR2 is FQGNSA. CDR3 residues: CASSFQTRPPSEQYF. The CDR3 DNA follows: TGTGCCAGCAGCTTCCAGACCCGCCCCCCTAGCGAGCAGTACTTC.

V and J are TRBV5-4 and TRBJ2-2; TRBD2 agrees at 8 bases. The ends lost 0 bases at V and 1 base at J; junction bases unmatched: 2. The germline gives CDR1 SGHNT, CDR2 YYREEE (reference sequence). The CDR3 totals 16 residues. The CDR3 sequence is CASSLGLAQNTGELFF. Here the CDR3 DNA reads TGTGCCAGCAGCTTGGGACTAGCGCAGAACACCGGGGAGCTGTTTTTT.

This clonotype was detected ten times or more. The chain combines TRBV12-3 or TRBV12-4 with TRBJ2-7, with TRBD1 matching 8 bases. The CDR3 length is 15 residues. Germline trimming cut 5 bases from V and 2 bases from J; bases unmatched to any gene: 8. This CDR3 reads CASSRTGTGTYEQYF. The CDR3 nucleotides read TGTGCCAGCAGTCGTACCGGGACAGGAACCTACGAGCAGTACTTC.

This clonotype has only a few counts. This chain connects TRBV20-1 to TRBJ2-1; 13 positions agree with TRBD2. CDR3 size: 16 residues. Germline CDR1 DFQATT, CDR2 SNEGSKA (reference sequence). Here the CDR3 DNA reads TGCAGCGCGAGGACTAGCGGGAGCCCCTCCTACAATGAGCAGTTCTTC. Its protein is CSARTSGSPSYNEQFF.

There are many counts of this clonotype. This chain joins TRBV20-1 and TRBJ2-1, with 10 bases aligning to TRBD1. The germline V gene has CDR1 DFQATT and CDR2 SNEGSKA (reference sequence). The J segment lost 8 bases and the V segment lost 6 bases, leaving 16 bases of the junction unmatched. CDR3 length: 16 residues. In DNA, the CDR3 is TGCAGTGCCGGACCCCTGGGACAGGGGATTAGAGATGAGCAGTTCTTC. Its translation is CSAGPLGQGIRDEQFF.

Only a few counts were recorded for this clonotype. The chain recombines TRBV29-1 with TRBJ1-3; no clear D gene. V was pared by 4 bases and J by 0 bases, with 4 bases between. Germline CDR1 is SQVTM and CDR2 is ANQGSEA. The length of the CDR3 is 12 residues. CDR3 amino acids: CSVADSGNTIYF. CDR3 nucleotide sequence: TGCAGCGTTGCAGACTCTGGAAACACCATATATTTT. The whole variable domain, remainder taken from reference TRBV29-1 and TRBJ1-3, is SAVISQKPSRDICQRGTSLTIQCQVDSQVTMMFWYRQQPGQSLTLIATANQGSEATYESGFVIDKFPISRPNLTFSTLTVSNMSPEDSSIYLCSVADSGNTIYFGEGSWLTVV.